This T cell receptor (beta chain) was documented in a study of blood T cells in healthy people across ages. Overall study results and limits: The fall in TCR beta diversity per million T cells was roughly linear with age.

A second PCR of roughly 7 to 11 cycles used a sample-barcoded 5' primer and a J-beta primer mix. TCRdb redid the calling of the 5' RACE reads with MiXCR, one entry per CDR3 protein. The sample yields some 1 million distinct CDR3 sequences, more than 35% seen once. Regarding this clonotype: Its antigen remains unidentified.

The sample was blood. The clonotype was recovered from a woman aged 60-75 years in good health.

CDR3 sequence: CASSDGTGVEAFF. The CDR3 nucleotides are TGTGCCAGCAGCGACGGGACAGGGGTTGAAGCTTTCTTT. The chain combines TRBV11-3 with TRBJ1-1; 10 bases align to TRBD1. Trimming removed 5 bases from V and 7 bases from J; junction bases left unmatched: 4. The CDR3 consists of 13 residues. Germline assignment: CDR1 SGHNT and CDR2 YENEEA. The variable domain in full, with the rest retrieved from reference TRBV11-3 and TRBJ1-1, is EAGVVQSPRYKIIEKKQPVAFWCNPISGHNTLYWYLQNLGQGPELLIRYENEEAVDDSQLPKDRFSAERLKGVDSTLKIQPAELGDSAVYLCASSDGTGVEAFFGQGTRLTVV.